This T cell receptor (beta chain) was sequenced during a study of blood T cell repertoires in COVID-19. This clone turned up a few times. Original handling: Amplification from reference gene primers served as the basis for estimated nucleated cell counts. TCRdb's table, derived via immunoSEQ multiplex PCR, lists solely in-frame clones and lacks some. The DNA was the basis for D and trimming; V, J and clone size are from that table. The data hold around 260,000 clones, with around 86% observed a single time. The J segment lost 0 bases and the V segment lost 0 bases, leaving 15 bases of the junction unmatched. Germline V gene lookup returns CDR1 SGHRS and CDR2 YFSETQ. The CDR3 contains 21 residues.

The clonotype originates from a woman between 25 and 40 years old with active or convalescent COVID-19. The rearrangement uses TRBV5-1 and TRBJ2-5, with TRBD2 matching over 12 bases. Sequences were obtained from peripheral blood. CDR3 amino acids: CASSLDPFKTSGGPYQETQYF. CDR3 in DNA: TGCGCCAGCAGCTTGGACCCGTTTAAGACTAGCGGGGGACCGTACCAAGAGACCCAGTACTTC.